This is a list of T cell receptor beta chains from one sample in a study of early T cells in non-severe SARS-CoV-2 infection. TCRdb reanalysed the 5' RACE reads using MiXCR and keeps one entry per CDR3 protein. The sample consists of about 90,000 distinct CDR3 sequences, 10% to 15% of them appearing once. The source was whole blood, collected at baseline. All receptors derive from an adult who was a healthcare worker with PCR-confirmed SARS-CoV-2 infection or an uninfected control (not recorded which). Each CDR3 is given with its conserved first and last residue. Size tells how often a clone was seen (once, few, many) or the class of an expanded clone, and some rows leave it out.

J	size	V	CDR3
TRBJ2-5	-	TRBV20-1	CSARWEGQETQYF
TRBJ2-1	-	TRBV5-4	CASSLVGLADHNEQFF
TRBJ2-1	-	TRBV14	CASSQAGGHEQFF
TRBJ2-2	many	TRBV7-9	CASSRRVSETGELFF
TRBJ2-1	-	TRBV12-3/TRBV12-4	CASSSGTGSHEQFF
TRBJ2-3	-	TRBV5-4	CASSLEGLVLPDTQYF
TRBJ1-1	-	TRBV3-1	CASSNRRGNTEAFF
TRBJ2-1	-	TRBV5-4	CASSRPSGGQFF
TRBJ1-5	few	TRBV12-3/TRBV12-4	CASSSGDFGNQPQHF
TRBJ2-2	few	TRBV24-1	CATSDLQTPWELFF
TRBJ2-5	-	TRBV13	CASSLGLAGETQYF
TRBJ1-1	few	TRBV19	CASLSQGGITEAFF
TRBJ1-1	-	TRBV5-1	CASSQGGMNTEAFF
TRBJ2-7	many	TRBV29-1	CSVEPGAGGDSYEQYF
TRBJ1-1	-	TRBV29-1	CSVVLGGPEAFF
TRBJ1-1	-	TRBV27	CASSLEGARWAFF